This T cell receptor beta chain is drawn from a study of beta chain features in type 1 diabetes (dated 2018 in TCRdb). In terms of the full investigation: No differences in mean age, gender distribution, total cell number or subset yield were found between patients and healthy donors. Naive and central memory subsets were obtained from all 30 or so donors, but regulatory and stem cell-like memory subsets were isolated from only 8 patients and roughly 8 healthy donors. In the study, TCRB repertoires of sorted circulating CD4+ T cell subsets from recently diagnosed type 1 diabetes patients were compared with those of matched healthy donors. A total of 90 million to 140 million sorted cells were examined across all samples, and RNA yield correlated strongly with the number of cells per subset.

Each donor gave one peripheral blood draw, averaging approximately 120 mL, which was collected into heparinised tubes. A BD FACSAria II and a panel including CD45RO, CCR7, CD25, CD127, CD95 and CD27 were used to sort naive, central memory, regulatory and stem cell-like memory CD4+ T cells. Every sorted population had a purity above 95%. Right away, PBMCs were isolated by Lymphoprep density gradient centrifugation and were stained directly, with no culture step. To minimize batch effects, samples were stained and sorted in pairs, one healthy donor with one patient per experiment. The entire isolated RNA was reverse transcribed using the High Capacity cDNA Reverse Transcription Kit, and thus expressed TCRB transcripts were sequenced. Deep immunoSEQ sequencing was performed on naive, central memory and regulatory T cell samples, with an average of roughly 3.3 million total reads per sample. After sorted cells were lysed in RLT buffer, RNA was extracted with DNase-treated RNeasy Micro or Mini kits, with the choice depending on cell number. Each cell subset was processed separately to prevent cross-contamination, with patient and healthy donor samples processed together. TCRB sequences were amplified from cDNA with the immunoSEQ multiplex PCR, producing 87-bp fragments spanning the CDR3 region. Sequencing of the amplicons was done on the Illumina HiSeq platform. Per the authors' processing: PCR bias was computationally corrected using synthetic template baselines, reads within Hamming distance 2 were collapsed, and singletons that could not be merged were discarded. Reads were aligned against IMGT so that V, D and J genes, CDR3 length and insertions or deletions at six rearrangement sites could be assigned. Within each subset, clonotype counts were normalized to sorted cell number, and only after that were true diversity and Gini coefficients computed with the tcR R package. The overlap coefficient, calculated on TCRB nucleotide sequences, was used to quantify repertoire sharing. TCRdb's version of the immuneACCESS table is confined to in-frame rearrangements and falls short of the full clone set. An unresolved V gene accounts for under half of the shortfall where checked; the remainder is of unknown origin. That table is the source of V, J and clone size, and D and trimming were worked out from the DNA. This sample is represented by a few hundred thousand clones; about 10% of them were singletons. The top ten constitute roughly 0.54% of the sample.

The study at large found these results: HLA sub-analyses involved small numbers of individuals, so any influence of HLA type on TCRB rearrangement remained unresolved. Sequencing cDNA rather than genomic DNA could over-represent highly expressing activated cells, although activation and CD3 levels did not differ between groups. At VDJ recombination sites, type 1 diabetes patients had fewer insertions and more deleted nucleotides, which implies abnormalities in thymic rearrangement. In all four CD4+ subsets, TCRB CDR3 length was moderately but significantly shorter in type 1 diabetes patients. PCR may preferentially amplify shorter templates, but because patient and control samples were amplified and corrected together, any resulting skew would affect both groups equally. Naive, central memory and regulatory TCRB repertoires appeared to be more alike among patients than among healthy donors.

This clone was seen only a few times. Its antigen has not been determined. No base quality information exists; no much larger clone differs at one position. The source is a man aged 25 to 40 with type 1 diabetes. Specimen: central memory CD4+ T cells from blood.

CDR3 loop: CAISESVTNTGELFF. The DNA is TGTGCCATCAGTGAGTCGGTTACAAACACCGGGGAGCTGTTTTTT. The chain employs TRBV10-3 and TRBJ2-2; no D gene is confidently identified. From the germline V gene, CDR1 is ENHRY and CDR2 is SYGVKD. Counted from cysteine to phenylalanine, this CDR3 has 15 amino acids. Only the CDR3 DNA is retained, 45 bases long and in frame from the first base. The junction carries 7 bases between V and J, which are trimmed by 0 bases and 2 bases respectively.